Sequencing of this TCR beta chain was carried out in a study of B cell selection in AIRE deficiency. Study results and limitations: With only TCRbeta sequenced, under 45% of shared healthy Treg sequences overlapped Tconv. In TCRBV usage, CDR3 length and diversity, patient Tconv and Treg cells matched healthy donors.

Assay: immunoSEQ multiplex PCR; the TCRdb copy retains only in-frame clones and omits some. In the table there are 1,500 to 2,000 clones, 75% to 90% of which are singletons. Conventional CD4 T cells were sorted as CD4+CD127+ cells. Remarks on this clone: What it binds is unknown.

This TCR was sampled from a human donor in good health. Sequenced material: CD4+CD127+ conventional T cells sorted from PBMCs.

The CDR3 bases are TGTGCCAGCAGCCAGATAAGGGGAGCCCCCGCCGAGACCCAGTACTTC. Translated, it gives CASSQIRGAPAETQYF. The chain links TRBV14 to TRBJ2-5; D could derive from TRBD1 or TRBD2 (5 bases each). V was trimmed by 3 bases and J by 5 bases, leaving 19 bases between them. CDR3 length equals 16 residues. Germline loops: CDR1 SGHDN, CDR2 FVKESK.